The TCR beta chain under discussion was sequenced for a study of blood T cell repertoires in COVID-19. Study background: T cells, B-cell-depleted T cells, or PBMCs provided the cDNA or gDNA that served as material.

For recovered donors of Cohort 3, there were two negative PCRs, clearance, or symptom resolution. The V gene lost 1 base and the J gene lost 9 bases, with 10 bases spanning the gap. Germline CDR1 reads SGHTA; CDR2 reads FQGNSA. The CDR3 totals 13 residues. Original handling: Amplifying reference gene primers gave estimates of nucleated cell counts. The protocol was immunoSEQ multiplex PCR, while the TCRdb copy is restricted to in-frame clones and leaves out a portion. That table gives V, J and clone size, and the DNA gave D and trimming. In the table there are approximately 400,000 clones, about 88% of which are singletons. This clone occurred once.

The sequence was obtained from a woman in her late teens or twenties who had recovered from COVID-19. The J gene is TRBJ2-1, the V gene TRBV7-2; D might be TRBD2 (5 bases). The source material was PBMCs or T cells enriched from blood (not recorded which). DNA of the CDR3: TGTGCCAGCAGCTTAGGCTCCGAGGGTGAGCAGTTCTTC. Its protein is CASSLGSEGEQFF.